Detailed here is one TCR beta chain. The data originate from a study of T cell changes during pregnancy in multiple sclerosis. Sequenced by immunoSEQ multiplex PCR; TCRdb stores in-frame clones only, minus some. This repertoire shows approximately 87,000 clones, about 93% found once; its top ten account for approximately 0.47%. Germline lookup yields CDR1 SGHTA and CDR2 FQGNSA. The J segment lost 3 bases and the V segment lost 5 bases, leaving 7 bases of the junction unmatched. The CDR3 runs to 16 residues. The specimen comprised CD4+ T cells from peripheral blood mononuclear cells, sampled in the second trimester of pregnancy. This TCR was sampled from a female donor with multiple sclerosis, enrolled in a pregnancy study. This sequence joins TRBV7-2 and TRBJ2-7, with TRBD2 matching over 13 bases. CDR3 residues: CASSLAGTSGIYEQYF. The CDR3 DNA is TGTGCCAGCAGCCTTGCCGGGACTAGCGGGATCTACGAGCAGTACTTC.